The source of this TCR beta chain is a study of cytomegalovirus exposure and HLA in healthy donors. Study-wide background: About 179 million T cells yielded roughly 120 million unique TCR beta sequences in earlier analysis.

The CDR3 runs 19 residues. The V gene's germline CDR1 is SGHNT and CDR2 YYREEE (reference sequence). The PCR had 60 Vbeta and 13 Jbeta primers. Clones were read by immunoSEQ multiplex PCR, and TCRdb kept only the in-frame ones, dropping some. The profile shows 150,000 to 200,000 clones, around 68% of them singletons. As regards this clone: The junction shows a germline mismatch at one end, possibly a read error.

When sampled, the donors appeared nominally healthy, though they likely had unrecorded immune exposures. V and J are TRBV5-4 and TRBJ2-3; TRBD2 matches at 10 bases. The TCR sequence derives from a man aged 45-60 years in good health and CMV-seronegative. Sequenced input: PBMCs. The CDR3: CASSGVSSGGYGTTNTQYF. The CDR3 DNA follows: TGTGCCAGCAGCGGGGTTAGTAGCGGGGGGTATGGGACCACAAATACGCAGTATTTT.